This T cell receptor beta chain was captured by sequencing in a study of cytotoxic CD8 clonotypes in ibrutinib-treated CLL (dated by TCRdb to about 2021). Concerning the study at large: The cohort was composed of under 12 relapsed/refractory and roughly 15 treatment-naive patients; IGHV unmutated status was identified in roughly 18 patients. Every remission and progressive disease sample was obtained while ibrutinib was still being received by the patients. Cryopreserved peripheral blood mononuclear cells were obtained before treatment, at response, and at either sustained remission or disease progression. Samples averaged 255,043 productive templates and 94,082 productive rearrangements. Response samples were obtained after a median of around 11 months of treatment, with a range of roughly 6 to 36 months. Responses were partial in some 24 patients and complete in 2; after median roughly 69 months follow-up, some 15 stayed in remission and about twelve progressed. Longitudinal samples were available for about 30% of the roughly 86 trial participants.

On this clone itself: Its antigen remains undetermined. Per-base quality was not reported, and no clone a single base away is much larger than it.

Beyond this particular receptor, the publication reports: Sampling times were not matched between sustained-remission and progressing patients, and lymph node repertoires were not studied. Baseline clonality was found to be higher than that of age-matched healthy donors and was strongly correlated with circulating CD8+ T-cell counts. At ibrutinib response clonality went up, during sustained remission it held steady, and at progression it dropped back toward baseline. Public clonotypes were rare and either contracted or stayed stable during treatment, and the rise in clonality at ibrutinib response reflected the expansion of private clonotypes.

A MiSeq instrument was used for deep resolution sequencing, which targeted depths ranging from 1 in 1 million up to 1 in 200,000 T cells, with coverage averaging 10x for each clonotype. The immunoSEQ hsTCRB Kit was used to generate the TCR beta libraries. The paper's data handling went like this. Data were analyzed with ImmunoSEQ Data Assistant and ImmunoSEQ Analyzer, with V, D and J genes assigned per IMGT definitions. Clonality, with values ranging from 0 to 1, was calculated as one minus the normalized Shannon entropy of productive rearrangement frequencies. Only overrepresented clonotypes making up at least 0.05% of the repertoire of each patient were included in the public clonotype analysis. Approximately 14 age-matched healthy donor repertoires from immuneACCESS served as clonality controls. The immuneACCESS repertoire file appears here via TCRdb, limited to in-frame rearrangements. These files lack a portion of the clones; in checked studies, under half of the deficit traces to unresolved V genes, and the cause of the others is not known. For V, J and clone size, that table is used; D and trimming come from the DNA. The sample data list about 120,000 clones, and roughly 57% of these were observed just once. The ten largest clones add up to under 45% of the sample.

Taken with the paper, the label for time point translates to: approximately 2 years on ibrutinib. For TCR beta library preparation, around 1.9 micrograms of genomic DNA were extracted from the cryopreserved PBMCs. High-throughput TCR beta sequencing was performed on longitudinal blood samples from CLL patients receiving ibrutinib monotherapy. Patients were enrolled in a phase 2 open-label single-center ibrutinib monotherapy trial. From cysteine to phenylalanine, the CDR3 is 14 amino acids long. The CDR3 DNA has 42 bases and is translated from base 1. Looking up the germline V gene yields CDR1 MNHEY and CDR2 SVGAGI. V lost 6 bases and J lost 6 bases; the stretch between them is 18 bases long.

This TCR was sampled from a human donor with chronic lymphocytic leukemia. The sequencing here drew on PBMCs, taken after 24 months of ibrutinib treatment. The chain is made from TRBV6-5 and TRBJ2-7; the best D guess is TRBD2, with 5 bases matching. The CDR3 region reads CASSPTLGIPEQYF. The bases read TGTGCCAGCAGCCCAACCCTCGGGATCCCCGAGCAGTACTTC.